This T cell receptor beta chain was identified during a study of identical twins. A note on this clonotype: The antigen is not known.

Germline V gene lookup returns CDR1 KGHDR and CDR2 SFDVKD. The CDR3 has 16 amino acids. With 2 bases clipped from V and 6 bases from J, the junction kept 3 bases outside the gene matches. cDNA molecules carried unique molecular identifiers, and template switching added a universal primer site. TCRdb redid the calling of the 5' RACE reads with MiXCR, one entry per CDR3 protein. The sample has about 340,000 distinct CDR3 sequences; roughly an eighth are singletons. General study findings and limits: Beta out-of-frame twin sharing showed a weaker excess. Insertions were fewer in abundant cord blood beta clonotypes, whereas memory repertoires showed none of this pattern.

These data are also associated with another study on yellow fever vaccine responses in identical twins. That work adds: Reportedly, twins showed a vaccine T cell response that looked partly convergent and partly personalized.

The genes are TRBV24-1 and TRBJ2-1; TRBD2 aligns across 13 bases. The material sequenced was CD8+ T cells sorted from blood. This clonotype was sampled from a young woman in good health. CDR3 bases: TGTGCCACCAGTGATTCGACTAGCGGGAGGATCAATGAGCAGTTCTTC. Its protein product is CATSDSTSGRINEQFF.